This passage covers 6 T cell receptor beta chains from one sample sequenced in a study of T cells after yellow fever vaccination. A single record per CDR3 protein comes from TCRdb applying MiXCR to the 5' RACE reads. The data show 95,000 to 100,000 distinct CDR3 sequences, under 6.5% seen once. The sequenced sample was CD8+ T cells sorted from PBMCs, obtained 10 days after the yellow fever booster vaccination. These receptors all come from a man younger than 35 who received the YFV17D yellow fever vaccine.

The genes are TRBV7-2 and TRBJ2-3; D not resolved. V lost 1 base to trimming and J lost 6 bases, with 8 bases between them. The germline V gene encodes CDR1 SGHTA and CDR2 FQGNSA. The CDR3 loop spans 13 amino acids. CDR3 loop: CASSLVLPDTQYF. The DNA for the CDR3 is TGTGCCAGCAGCTTAGTTCTTCCCGATACGCAGTATTTT.

This clonotype was recorded many times. This chain connects TRBV6-5 to TRBJ2-5, with D uncertain. CDR3 length equals 11 residues. Germline CDR1 MNHEY, CDR2 SVGAGI. Trimming removed 7 bases from V and 5 bases from J, with 8 bases in between. The DNA for the CDR3 is TGTGCCAGCATTACGGGTGAGACCCAGTACTTC. Translation gives CASITGETQYF.

The chain joins TRBV6-1 to TRBJ2-7, with 8 bases lining up with TRBD2. V lost 2 bases and J lost 2; bases outside the gene matches: 11. The V gene's germline CDR1 is MNHNS and CDR2 SASEGT. The CDR3 totals 17 residues. The CDR3 DNA reads as TGTGCCAGCAGTGAATGGGGCTTAGCGGGGCGTCCCTACGAGCAGTACTTC. Translating it yields CASSEWGLAGRPYEQYF.

This clonotype turned up a few times. This rearrangement joins TRBV4-3 to TRBJ2-1; TRBD2 matches at 13 bases. This CDR3 contains 15 residues. Germline V lookup: CDR1 LGHNA, CDR2 YSLEER. Trimming removed 4 bases from V and 9 bases from J; junction bases left unmatched: 6. The chain's CDR3 is CASSLLAGGPGEQFF. The CDR3 DNA reads TGCGCCAGCAGCCTACTAGCGGGGGGGCCCGGTGAGCAGTTCTTC.

This sequence joins TRBV6-5 and TRBJ2-4, with TRBD1 identical over 11 bases. The CDR3 covers 16 residues. Germline CDR1 is MNHEY and CDR2 is SVGAGI. J lost 0 bases, V lost 10 bases, and 8 bases had no gene match. The chain's CDR3 is CAIRDRGDLAKNIQYF. The CDR3 DNA reads TGTGCCATCAGGGACAGGGGGGACCTAGCCAAAAACATTCAGTACTTC.

This clonotype was observed at least ten times. V and J are TRBV20-1 and TRBJ1-2; TRBD1 might be the D (5 bases). Germline-derived CDR1 and CDR2 are DFQATT and SNEGSKA (reference sequence). The V gene lost 2 bases and the J gene lost 14 bases, with 27 bases spanning the gap. The CDR3 extends over 15 amino acids. For the CDR3, the DNA is TGCAGTGCTAGACCAGGCCGTAGAGGGACGGAACGCATAACCTTC. As protein: CSARPGRRGTERITF.